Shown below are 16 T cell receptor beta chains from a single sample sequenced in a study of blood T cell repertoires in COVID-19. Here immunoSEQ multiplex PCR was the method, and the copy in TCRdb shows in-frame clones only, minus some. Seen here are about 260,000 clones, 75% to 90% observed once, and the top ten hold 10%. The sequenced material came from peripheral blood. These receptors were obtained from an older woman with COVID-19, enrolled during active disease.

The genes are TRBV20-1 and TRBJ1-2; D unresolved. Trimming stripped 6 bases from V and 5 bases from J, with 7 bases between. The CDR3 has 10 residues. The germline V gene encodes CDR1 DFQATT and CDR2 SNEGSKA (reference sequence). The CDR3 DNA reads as TGCAGTGCCCAACAATATGGCTACACCTTC. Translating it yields CSAQQYGYTF.

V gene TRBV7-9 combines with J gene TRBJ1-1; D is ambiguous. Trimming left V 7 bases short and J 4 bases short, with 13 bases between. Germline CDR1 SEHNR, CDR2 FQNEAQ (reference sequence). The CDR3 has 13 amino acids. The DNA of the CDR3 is TGTGCCAGCACCGATGGAGGCGGCACTGAAGCTTTCTTT. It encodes CASTDGGGTEAFF. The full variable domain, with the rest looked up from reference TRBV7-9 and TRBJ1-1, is DTGVSQNPRHKITKRGQNVTFRCDPISEHNRLYWYRQTLGQGPEFLTYFQNEAQLEKSRLLSDRFSAERPKGSFSTLEIQRTEQGDSAMYLCASTDGGGTEAFFGQGTRLTVV.

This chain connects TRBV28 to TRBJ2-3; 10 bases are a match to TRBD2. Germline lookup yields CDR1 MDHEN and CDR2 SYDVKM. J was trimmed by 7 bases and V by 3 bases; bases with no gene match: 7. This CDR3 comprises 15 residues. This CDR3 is CASSFDLAGVHTQYF. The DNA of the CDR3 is TGTGCCAGCAGTTTTGATCTAGCGGGAGTCCATACGCAGTATTTT.

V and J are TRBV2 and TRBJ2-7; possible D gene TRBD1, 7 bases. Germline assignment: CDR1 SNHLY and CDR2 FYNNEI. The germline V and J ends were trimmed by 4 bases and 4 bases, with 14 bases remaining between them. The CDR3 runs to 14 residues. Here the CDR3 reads CASSVQGEEYEQYF. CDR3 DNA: TGTGCCAGCAGTGTGCAGGGGGAGGAGTACGAGCAGTACTTC.

CDR3 protein: CASSSLYRANYGYTF. In nucleotides, the CDR3 is TGTGCCAGCAGTTCCCTATACAGGGCTAACTATGGCTACACCTTC. The chain uses TRBV27 and TRBJ1-2, with D maybe TRBD1 (6 bases). Trimming took 4 bases from V and 0 from J, leaving 12 bases between them. CDR1 MNHEY and CDR2 SMNVEV come from the germline V gene (reference sequence). The CDR3 runs to 15 residues.

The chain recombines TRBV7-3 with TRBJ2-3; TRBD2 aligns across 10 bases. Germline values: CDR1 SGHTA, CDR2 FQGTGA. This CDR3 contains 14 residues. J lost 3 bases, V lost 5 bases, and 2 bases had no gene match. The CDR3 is CASSPGLATDTQYF. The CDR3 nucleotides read TGTGCCAGCAGCCCGGGACTAGCGACAGATACGCAGTATTTT.

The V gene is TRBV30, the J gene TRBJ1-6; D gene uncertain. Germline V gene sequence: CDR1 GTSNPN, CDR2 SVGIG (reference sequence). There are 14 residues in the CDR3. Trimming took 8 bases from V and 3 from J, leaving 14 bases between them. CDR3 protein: CAGSPPGYNSPLHF. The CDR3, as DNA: TGTGCCGGAAGCCCACCGGGCTATAATTCACCCCTCCACTTT.

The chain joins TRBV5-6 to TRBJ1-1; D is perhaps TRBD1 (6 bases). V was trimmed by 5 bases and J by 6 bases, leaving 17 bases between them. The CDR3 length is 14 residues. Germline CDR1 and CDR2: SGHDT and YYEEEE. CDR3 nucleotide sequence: TGTGCCAGCAGGAAACAGGGAACCTTTCCTGAAGCTTTCTTT. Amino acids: CASRKQGTFPEAFF.

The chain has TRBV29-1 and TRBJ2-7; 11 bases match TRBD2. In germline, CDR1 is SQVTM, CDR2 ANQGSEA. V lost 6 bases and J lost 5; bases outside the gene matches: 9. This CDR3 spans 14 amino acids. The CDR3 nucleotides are TGCAGCGTCGTACTAGCGGGAGTGTTAAACGAGCAGTACTTC. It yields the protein CSVVLAGVLNEQYF.

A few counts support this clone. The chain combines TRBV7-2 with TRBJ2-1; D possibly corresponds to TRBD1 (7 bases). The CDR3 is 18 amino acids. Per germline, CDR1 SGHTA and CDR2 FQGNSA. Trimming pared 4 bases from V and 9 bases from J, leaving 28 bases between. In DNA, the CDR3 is TGTGCCAGCAGCTCCCTTCAATCCGGGGTGCAGGGGGGAGGTGAGCAGTTCTTC. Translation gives CASSSLQSGVQGGGEQFF.

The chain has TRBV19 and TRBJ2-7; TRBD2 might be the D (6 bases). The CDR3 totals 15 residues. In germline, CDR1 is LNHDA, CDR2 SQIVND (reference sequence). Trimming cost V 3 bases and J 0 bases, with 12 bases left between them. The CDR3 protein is CASSITVADSYEQYF. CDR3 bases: TGTGCCAGTAGTATCACAGTAGCGGACTCCTACGAGCAGTACTTC.

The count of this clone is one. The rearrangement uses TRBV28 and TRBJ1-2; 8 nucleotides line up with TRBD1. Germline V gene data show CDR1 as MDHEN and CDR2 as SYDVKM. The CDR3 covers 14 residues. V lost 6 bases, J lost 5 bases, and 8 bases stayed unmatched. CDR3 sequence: CASSLDREEYGYTF. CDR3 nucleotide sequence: TGTGCCAGCAGCCTGGACAGGGAAGAATATGGCTACACCTTC.

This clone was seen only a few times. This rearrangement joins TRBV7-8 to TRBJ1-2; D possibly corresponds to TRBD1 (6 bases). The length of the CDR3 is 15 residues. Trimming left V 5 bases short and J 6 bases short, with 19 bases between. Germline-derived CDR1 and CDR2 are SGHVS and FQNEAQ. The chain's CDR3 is CASSPRDTARDGYTF. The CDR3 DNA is TGTGCCAGCAGCCCACGGGACACGGCCCGGGATGGCTACACCTTC. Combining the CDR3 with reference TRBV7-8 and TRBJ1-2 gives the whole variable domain GAGVSQSPRYKVAKRGQDVALRCDPISGHVSLFWYQQALGQGPEFLTYFQNEAQLDKSGLPSDRFFAERPEGSVSTLKIQRTQQEDSAVYLCASSPRDTARDGYTFGSGTRLTVV.

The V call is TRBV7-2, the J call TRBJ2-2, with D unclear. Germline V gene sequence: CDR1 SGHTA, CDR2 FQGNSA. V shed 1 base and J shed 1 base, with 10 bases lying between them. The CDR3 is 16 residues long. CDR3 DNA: TGTGCCAGCAGCTTAGACCCTAACGTGAACACCGGGGAGCTGTTTTTT. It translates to CASSLDPNVNTGELFF. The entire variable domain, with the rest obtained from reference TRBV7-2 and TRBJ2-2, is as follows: GAGVSQSPSNKVTEKGKDVELRCDPISGHTALYWYRQSLGQGLEFLIYFQGNSAPDKSGLPSDRFSAERTGGSVSTLTIQRTQQEDSAVYLCASSLDPNVNTGELFFGEGSRLTVL.

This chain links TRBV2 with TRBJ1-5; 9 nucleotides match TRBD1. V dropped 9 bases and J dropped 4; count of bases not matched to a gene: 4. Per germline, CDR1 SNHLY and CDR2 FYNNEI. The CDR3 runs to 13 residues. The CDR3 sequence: CASEQGANQPQHF. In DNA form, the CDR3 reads TGTGCCAGTGAACAGGGGGCGAATCAGCCCCAGCATTTT.

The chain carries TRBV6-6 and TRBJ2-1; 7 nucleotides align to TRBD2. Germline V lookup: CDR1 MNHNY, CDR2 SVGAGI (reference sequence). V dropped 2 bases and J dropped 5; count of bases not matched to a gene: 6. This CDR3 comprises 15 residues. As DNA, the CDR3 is TGTGCCAGCAGTTACGTAAGCGGGATTAACAATGAGCAGTTCTTC. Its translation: CASSYVSGINNEQFF.